The subject of this entry is one T cell receptor (beta chain). The antigen this receptor binds is unknown. Per-nucleotide qualities are absent, and no much larger clonotype sits a single base away. The record originates from a study of blood T cell repertoires in COVID-19 (dated by TCRdb to 2020 to 2022). Some background on the complete study: Collaborator samples came from the United States, Italy and Spain and covered acute and convalescent phases of COVID-19. Samples were obtained from the ongoing ImmuneRACE study (first 160 participants) and from 1,254 subjects provided by 6 global collaborators. Where available, HLA class I and class II types were taken from metadata supplied by the sample provider and were not determined by assay-based typing. Subjects who had been exposed to COVID-19, were actively infected with it, or had recovered from it provided the deeply sampled blood TCRbeta repertoires that made up the dataset. The material from the prospective study consisted of cDNA or gDNA derived from T cells, B-cell-depleted T cells, or PBMCs. Sample metadata almost always included a de-identified subject ID, COVID-19 status, age in years and sex. The repertoires were released in a freely available public database meant as a resource for research on the immune response to SARS-CoV-2.

A second Seattle source provided samples from volunteer blood donors who had recovered from COVID-19. Each collaborating institution followed its own protocols to collect whole blood in K2EDTA tubes. Collaborator samples were shipped for TCRbeta analysis as frozen whole blood, isolated PBMCs, or DNA extracted from either sample type. Sequences GTSNPN (CDR1) and SVGIG (CDR2) are obtained from the germline V gene (reference sequence). V drops 7 bases and J drops 8 bases, leaving 20 bases in between. Inclusive of the bounding cysteine and phenylalanine, the CDR3 is 13 residues long. Left in the record is the CDR3 DNA by itself, 39 bases read in frame from the first base. TCRbeta CDR3 regions were amplified from genomic DNA using the immunoSEQ Assay, a bias-controlled multiplex PCR. The study's processing was this. Within the assay, amplification of reference gene primers was used to estimate how many nucleated cells each sample contained. To quantify the absolute abundance of each unique TCRbeta CDR3 rearrangement, sequence reads were collapsed and filtered. For each sample, productive Simpson clonality was calculated as the square root of Simpson's diversity index across productive rearrangements. What TCRdb holds here is the immuneACCESS table cut down to in-frame rearrangements. Part of the clones is not present; checked against another copy, under half of the missing clones reflect an unresolved V gene, and the others are unexplained. The DNA was the basis for D and trimming; V, J and clone size are from that table. Across this sample there are under 300,000 clones, with 80% to 90% seen only once. The ten largest clones take up 2% to 2.5% of the sample.

The research as a whole found: The amount of clinical and demographic metadata varied by source and participant and was provided uncurated.

The rearranged segments are TRBV30 and TRBJ1-2, with TRBD1 tentatively as D gene (5 bases match). This TCR derives from a man aged 35 to 55 who had recovered from COVID-19. The sequenced sample consisted of peripheral blood. The sequence in DNA is TGTGCCTCCGCGACAGTCTCCGATTGGGGCTACACCTTC. It encodes CASATVSDWGYTF.